A single sample is the source of the 9 T cell receptor beta chains below, sequenced in a study of technical replicates of blood from a few donors. The data were produced by immunoSEQ multiplex PCR, yet TCRdb's version contains in-frame clones alone and is incomplete. The profile shows almost 90,000 clones, 95% of them singletons. The sample was T cells isolated from PBMCs. The receptors originated from a human donor in good health.

V and J are TRBV19 and TRBJ2-2; no firm D call. CDR3 size: 15 residues. Deletions cut 5 bases from V and 6 bases from J, with 16 bases between. Germline V gene lookup returns CDR1 LNHDA and CDR2 SQIVND (reference sequence). The DNA of the CDR3 is TGTGCCAGTAGTGAGTTATCCGAGTCATCCGGGGAGCTGTTTTTT. Protein product: CASSELSESSGELFF.

This sequence joins TRBV15 and TRBJ2-7, with D tentatively TRBD2 (6 bases). The CDR3 runs 13 residues. Germline CDR1 LNHNV, CDR2 YYDKDF (reference sequence). V was pared by 2 bases and J by 7 bases, with 12 bases between. The DNA for the CDR3 is TGTGCCACCAGCAGATCGGTAGCGGAGGAGCAGTACTTC. Protein product: CATSRSVAEEQYF. Looking up the rest from reference TRBV15 and TRBJ2-7 gives the full variable domain: DAMVIQNPRYQVTQFGKPVTLSCSQTLNHNVMYWYQQKSSQAPKLLFHYYDKDFNNEADTPDNFQSRRPNTSFCFLDIRSPGLGDTAMYLCATSRSVAEEQYFGPGTRLTVT.

This clone came up once. V and J are TRBV7-9 and TRBJ2-4; TRBD2 aligns across 7 bases. The germline V gene has CDR1 SEHNR and CDR2 FQNEAQ (reference sequence). This CDR3 is 14 amino acids long. V lost 6 bases, J lost 7 bases, and 9 bases stayed unmatched. The CDR3 coding sequence is TGTGCCAGCAGTCTCTTGGGGGGGAACAACATTCAGTACTTC. This sequence encodes CASSLLGGNNIQYF.

This chain links TRBV19 with TRBJ1-3, with D uncertain. This CDR3 has 15 amino acids. The V and J ends lost 7 bases and 4 bases respectively, with 17 bases between them. The germline gives CDR1 LNHDA, CDR2 SQIVND (reference sequence). CDR3 nucleotides: TGTGCCAGTATTGGGCAACGTACTGGCGGAAACACCATATATTTT. Its translation: CASIGQRTGGNTIYF. Full variable domain (remainder filled in from reference TRBV19 and TRBJ1-3): DGGITQSPKYLFRKEGQNVTLSCEQNLNHDAMYWYRQDPGQGLRLIYYSQIVNDFQKGDIAEGYSVSREKKESFPLTVTSAQKNPTAFYLCASIGQRTGGNTIYFGEGSWLTVV.

This clone was recorded only once. The gene calls are TRBV29-1 and TRBJ2-1; D unclear. Trimming took off 4 bases at V and 10 bases at J, with 8 bases between the two ends. Germline lookup yields CDR1 SQVTM and CDR2 ANQGSEA. CDR3 length: 10 residues. Written as DNA, the CDR3 is TGCAGCGTTGTTAATCTAGAGCAGTTCTTC. Translating it yields CSVVNLEQFF.

This clone appeared once. The CDR3 bases are TGTGCCAGCAGCTTTAGGGGTCCAGCGGGGGCCTCCTACGAGCAGTACTTC. This sequence encodes CASSFRGPAGASYEQYF. The V call is TRBV7-9, the J call TRBJ2-7; 8 bases align to TRBD2. This CDR3 has 17 amino acids. V lost 3 bases to trimming and J lost 0 bases; unmatched junction nucleotides: 10. CDR1 is SEHNR, CDR2 FQNEAQ, per germline (reference sequence).

This clone was counted a single time. CDR3 DNA sequence: TGTGCCAGCAGTTTATCACTAGCGGGAGTTGCCCAAGAGACCCAGTACTTC. Encoded protein: CASSLSLAGVAQETQYF. The V call is TRBV27, the J call TRBJ2-5, with 11 nucleotides matching TRBD2. V lost 0 bases, J lost 1 base, and 4 bases stayed unmatched. The CDR3 is made up of 17 amino acids. CDR1 and CDR2 from the germline V gene are MNHEY and SMNVEV (reference sequence).

This chain connects TRBV7-3 to TRBJ1-1; D possibly corresponds to TRBD1 (6 bases). CDR3 size: 15 residues. V lost 1 base to trimming and J lost 5 bases, with 14 bases between them. Germline V lookup: CDR1 SGHTA, CDR2 FQGTGA. The CDR3 region is CASSLNGQGQTEAFF. In nucleotides, the CDR3 is TGTGCCAGCAGCTTAAACGGGCAGGGGCAGACTGAAGCTTTCTTT. Together with reference TRBV7-3 and TRBJ1-1, the CDR3 gives the full variable domain: GAGVSQTPSNKVTEKGKYVELRCDPISGHTALYWYRQSLGQGPEFLIYFQGTGAADDSGLPNDRFFAVRPEGSVSTLKIQRTERGDSAVYLCASSLNGQGQTEAFFGQGTRLTVV.

The chain couples TRBV29-1 to TRBJ1-4; D remains ambiguous. Germline CDR1 and CDR2: SQVTM and ANQGSEA. The CDR3 has 11 amino acids. V shed 7 bases and J shed 7 bases, with 10 bases lying between them. The CDR3 here is CSGRHGEKLFF. DNA of the CDR3: TGCAGCGGGAGGCACGGTGAAAAACTGTTTTTT.